Listed below are T cell receptor beta chains from one sample, sequenced in a study of cytomegalovirus exposure and HLA in healthy donors. Libraries were prepared by immunoSEQ multiplex PCR; TCRdb keeps only in-frame clonotypes and omits some of them. The sample contains 90,000 to 110,000 clones, 78% of which appear only once. The source material was PBMCs. The source is a man aged 25-45 years in good health and CMV-seronegative. Each CDR3 is given with its conserved first and last residue. A D gene is named only where the DNA matches it firmly. A row's size may be missing; if present it is once, few, many or a size class.

>TRBV4-1|TRBD1|.|TRBJ2-7
TGCGCCAGCAGCCAGCCGGGACAGAAAGTCTACGAGCAGTACTTC
CASSQPGQKVYEQYF
>TRBV5-1|.|.|TRBJ1-1
TGCGCCAGCAGCTTGGTCCCCGAGGGCACTGAAGCTTTCTTT
CASSLVPEGTEAFF
>TRBV7-9|TRBD1|.|TRBJ1-2
TGTGCCAGCAGCCTGGCCCGGGACAGGAACTATGGCTACACCTTC
CASSLARDRNYGYTF
>TRBV30|.|.|TRBJ1-5
TGTGCCTGGAGTGTGGGCAGTAATCAGCCCCAGCATTTT
CAWSVGSNQPQHF
>TRBV18|.|.|TRBJ1-2
TGTGCCAGCTCACCACCCGCAGGGAATGATGGCTACACCTTC
CASSPPAGNDGYTF
>TRBV6-5|.|.|TRBJ1-6
TGTGCCAGCAGTCCCCGTCGGGTCTATAATTCACCCCTCCACTTT
CASSPRRVYNSPLHF
>TRBV6-5|.|.|TRBJ1-1
TGTGCCATCACGGACAGCCTGAACACTGGAGCTTTCTTT
CAITDSLNTGAFF
>TRBV7-2|TRBD1|.|TRBJ1-4
TGTGCCAGCAGCTTCCGGGACAGGATTAATGAAAAACTGTTTTTT
CASSFRDRINEKLFF
>TRBV6-5|.|.|TRBJ1-2
TGTGCCAGCAGTTACTCAGCGGTTTATGGCTACACCTTC
CASSYSAVYGYTF
>TRBV6-1|TRBD1|.|TRBJ2-7
TGTGCCAGCAGGGGACAGGGGGCATCAATCGAGCAGTACTTC
CASRGQGASIEQYF
>TRBV30|.|.|TRBJ2-7
TGTGCCTGGAGTAGCGGGCGGAACTACGAGCAGTACTTC
CAWSSGRNYEQYF
>TRBV6-5|.|once|TRBJ1-5
TGTGCCAGCAGTTTGTCGAGCAGGGCTGGCAATCAGCCCCAGCATTTT
CASSLSSRAGNQPQHF
>TRBV5-4|TRBD2|.|TRBJ2-3
TGTGCCAGCAGCTTGCGCGGGGGGTCCACAGATACGCAGTATTTT
CASSLRGGSTDTQYF
>TRBV4-3|.|few|TRBJ2-6
TGCGCCAGCAGCCAAGAGCTCGGTTCTGGGGCCAACGTCCTGACTTTC
CASSQELGSGANVLTF